Sequencing of this T cell receptor (beta chain) was carried out in a study of CD8 T cells in Susac syndrome. This clonotype was detected only once. RNA amounts of roughly 0.5 to 1 ug underwent reverse transcription with random hexamers. A single record per CDR3 protein comes from TCRdb applying MiXCR to the immunoSEQ multiplex PCR reads. Here the sample spans under 200,000 distinct CDR3 sequences, around 90% being singletons. The germline V gene encodes CDR1 SQVTM and CDR2 ANQGSEA. The V end was cut by 5 bases, the J end by 1 base, with 11 bases between. The CDR3 is 13 amino acids. The sample comprised CD4+ T cells from PBMCs. This clonotype was obtained from a human donor in good health. This rearrangement joins TRBV29-1 to TRBJ2-5; D remains unclear. This CDR3 is CSVLRVVQETQYF. The CDR3 DNA follows: TGCAGCGTTTTAAGAGTGGTCCAAGAGACCCAGTACTTC. Drawing the rest from reference TRBV29-1 and TRBJ2-5, the complete variable domain is SAVISQKPSRDICQRGTSLTIQCQVDSQVTMMFWYRQQPGQSLTLIATANQGSEATYESGFVIDKFPISRPNLTFSTLTVSNMSPEDSSIYLCSVLRVVQETQYFGPGTRLLVL.